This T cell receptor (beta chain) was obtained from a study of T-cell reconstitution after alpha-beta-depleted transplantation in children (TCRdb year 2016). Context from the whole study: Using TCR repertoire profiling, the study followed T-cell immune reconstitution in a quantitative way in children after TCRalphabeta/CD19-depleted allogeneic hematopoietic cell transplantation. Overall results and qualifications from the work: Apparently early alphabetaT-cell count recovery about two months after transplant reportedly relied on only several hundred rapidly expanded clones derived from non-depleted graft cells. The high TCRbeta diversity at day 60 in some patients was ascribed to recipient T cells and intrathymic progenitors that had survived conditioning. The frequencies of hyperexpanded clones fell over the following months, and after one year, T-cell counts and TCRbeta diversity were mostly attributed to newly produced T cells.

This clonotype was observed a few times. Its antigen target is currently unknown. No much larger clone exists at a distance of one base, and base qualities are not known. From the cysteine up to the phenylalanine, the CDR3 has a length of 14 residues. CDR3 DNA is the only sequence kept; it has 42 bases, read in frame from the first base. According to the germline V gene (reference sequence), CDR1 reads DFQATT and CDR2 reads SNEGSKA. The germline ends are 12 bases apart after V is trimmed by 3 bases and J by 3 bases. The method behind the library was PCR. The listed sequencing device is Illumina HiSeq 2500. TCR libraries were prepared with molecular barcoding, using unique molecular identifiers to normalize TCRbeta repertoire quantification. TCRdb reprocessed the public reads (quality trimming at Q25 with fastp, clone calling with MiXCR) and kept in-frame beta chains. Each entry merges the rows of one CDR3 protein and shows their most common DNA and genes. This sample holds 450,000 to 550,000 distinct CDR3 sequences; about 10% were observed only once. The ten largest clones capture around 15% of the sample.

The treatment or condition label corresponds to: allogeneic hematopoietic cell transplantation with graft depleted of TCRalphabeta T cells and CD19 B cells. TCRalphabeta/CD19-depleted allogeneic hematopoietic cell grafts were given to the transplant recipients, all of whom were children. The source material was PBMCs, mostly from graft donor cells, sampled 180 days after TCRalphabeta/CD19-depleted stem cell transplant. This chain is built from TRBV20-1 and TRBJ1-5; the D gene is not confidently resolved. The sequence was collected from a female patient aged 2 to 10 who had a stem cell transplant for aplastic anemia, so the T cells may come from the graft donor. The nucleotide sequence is TGCAGTGCTAGTCGACAATGGGTCAATCAGCCCCAGCATTTT. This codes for CSASRQWVNQPQHF.